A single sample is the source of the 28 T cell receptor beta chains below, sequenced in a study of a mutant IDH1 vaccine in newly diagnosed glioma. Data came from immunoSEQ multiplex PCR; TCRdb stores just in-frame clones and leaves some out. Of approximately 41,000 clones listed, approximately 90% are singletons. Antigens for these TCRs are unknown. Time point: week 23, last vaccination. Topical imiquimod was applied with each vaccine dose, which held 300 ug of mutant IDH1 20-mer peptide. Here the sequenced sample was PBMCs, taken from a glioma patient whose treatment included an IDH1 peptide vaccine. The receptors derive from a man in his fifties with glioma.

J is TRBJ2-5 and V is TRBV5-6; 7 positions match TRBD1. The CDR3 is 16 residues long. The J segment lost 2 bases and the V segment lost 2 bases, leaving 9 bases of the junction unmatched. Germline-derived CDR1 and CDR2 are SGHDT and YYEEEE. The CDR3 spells CASSFYGTAEQETQYF. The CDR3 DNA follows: TGTGCCAGCAGCTTCTACGGGACAGCGGAACAAGAGACCCAGTACTTC.

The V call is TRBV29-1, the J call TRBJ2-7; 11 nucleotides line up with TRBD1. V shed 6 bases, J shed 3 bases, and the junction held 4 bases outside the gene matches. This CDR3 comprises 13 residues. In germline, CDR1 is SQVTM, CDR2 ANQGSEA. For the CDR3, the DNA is TGCAGCGTCCCCGGGACAGGGGGCTACGAGCAGTACTTC. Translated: CSVPGTGGYEQYF.

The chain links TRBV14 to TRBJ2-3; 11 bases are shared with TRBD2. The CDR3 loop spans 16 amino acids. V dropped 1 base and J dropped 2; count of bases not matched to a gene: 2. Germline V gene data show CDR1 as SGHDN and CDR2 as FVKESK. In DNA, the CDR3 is TGTGCCAGCAGCCAAGCTAGCGGGAGGACCACAGATACGCAGTATTTT. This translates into CASSQASGRTTDTQYF. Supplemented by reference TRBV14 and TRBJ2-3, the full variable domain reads EAGVTQFPSHSVIEKGQTVTLRCDPISGHDNLYWYRRVMGKEIKFLLHFVKESKQDESGMPNNRFLAERTGGTYSTLKVQPAELEDSGVYFCASSQASGRTTDTQYFGPGTRLTVL.

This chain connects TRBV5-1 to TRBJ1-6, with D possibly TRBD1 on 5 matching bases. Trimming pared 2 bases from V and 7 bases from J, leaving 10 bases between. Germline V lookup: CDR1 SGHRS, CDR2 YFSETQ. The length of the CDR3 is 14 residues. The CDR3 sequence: CASSLRGQNSPLHF. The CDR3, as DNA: TGCGCCAGCAGCTTACGGGGCCAAAATTCACCCCTCCACTTT.

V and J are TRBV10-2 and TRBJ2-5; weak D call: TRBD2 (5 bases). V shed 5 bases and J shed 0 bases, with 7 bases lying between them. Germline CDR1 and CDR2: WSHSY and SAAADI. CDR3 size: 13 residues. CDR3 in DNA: TGCGCCAGCAGTAGAGGGTACCAAGAGACCCAGTACTTC. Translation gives CASSRGYQETQYF.

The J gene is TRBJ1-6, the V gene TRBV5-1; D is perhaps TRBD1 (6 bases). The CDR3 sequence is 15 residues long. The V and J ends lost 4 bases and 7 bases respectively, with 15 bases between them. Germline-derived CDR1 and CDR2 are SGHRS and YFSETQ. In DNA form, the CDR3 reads TGCGCCAGCAGCCTGGTAGGGGGAAGGAATTCACCCCTCCACTTT. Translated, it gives CASSLVGGRNSPLHF.

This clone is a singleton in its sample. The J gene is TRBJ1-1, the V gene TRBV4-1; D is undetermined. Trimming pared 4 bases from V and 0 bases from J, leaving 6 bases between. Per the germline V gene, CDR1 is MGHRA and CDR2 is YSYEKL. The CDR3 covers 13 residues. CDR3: CASSLHLNTEAFF. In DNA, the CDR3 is TGCGCCAGCAGCCTGCACCTGAACACTGAAGCTTTCTTT.

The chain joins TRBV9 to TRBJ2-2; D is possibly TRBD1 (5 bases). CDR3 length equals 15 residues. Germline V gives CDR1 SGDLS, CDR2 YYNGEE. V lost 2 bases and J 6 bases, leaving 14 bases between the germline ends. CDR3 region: CASSVSGWYPGELFF. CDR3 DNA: TGTGCCAGCAGCGTTTCAGGGTGGTACCCCGGGGAGCTGTTTTTT.

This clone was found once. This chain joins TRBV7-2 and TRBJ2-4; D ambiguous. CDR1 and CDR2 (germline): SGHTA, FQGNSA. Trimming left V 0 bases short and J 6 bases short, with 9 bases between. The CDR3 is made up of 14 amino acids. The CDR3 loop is CASSLAHMGNIQYF. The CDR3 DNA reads TGTGCCAGCAGCTTAGCCCACATGGGAAACATTCAGTACTTC.

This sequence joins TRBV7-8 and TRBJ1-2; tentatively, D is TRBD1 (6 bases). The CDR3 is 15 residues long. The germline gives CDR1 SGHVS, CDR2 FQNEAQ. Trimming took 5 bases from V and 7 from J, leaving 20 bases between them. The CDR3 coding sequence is TGTGCCAGCAGCCCCTCTACAGGGCCGAGAGGTGGCTACACCTTC. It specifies CASSPSTGPRGGYTF.

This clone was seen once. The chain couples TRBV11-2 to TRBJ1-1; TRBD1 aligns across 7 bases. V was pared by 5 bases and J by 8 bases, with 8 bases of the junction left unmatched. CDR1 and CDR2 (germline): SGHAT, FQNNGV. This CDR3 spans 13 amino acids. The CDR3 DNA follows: TGTGCCAGCAGCCAACACAGGGGACAGGAAGCTTTCTTT. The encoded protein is CASSQHRGQEAFF.

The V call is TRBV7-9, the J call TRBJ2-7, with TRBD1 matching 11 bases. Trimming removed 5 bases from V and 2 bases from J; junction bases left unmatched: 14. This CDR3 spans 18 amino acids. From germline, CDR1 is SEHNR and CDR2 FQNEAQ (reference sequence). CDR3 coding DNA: TGTGCCAGCAGCCCGATTCGTTCGGACAGGGGGCGCACCTACGAGCAGTACTTC. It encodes CASSPIRSDRGRTYEQYF.

The CDR3 reads CSGTLEGHSGIQGYGYTF. For the CDR3, the DNA is TGCAGCGGAACGCTGGAGGGACATAGCGGTATCCAAGGCTATGGCTACACCTTC. The chain carries TRBV29-1 and TRBJ1-2; D may be TRBD1 (6 bases). CDR3 size: 18 residues. From germline, CDR1 is SQVTM and CDR2 ANQGSEA. V lost 7 bases and J lost 4, with 31 bases in between.

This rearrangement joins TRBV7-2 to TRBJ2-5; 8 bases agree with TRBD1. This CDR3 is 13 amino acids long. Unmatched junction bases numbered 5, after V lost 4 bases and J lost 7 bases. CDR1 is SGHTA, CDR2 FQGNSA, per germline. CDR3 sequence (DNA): TGTGCCAGCAGCTGGGACAGGTCCGGGACCCAGTACTTC. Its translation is CASSWDRSGTQYF. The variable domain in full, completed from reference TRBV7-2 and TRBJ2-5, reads GAGVSQSPSNKVTEKGKDVELRCDPISGHTALYWYRQSLGQGLEFLIYFQGNSAPDKSGLPSDRFSAERTGGSVSTLTIQRTQQEDSAVYLCASSWDRSGTQYFGPGTRLLVL.

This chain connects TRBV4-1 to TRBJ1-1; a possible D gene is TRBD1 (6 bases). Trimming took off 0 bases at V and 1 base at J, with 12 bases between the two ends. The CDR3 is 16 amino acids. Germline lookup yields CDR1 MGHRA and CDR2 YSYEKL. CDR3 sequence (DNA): TGCGCCAGCAGCCAAGACAGGGGTCTCGGGAACACTGAAGCTTTCTTT. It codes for CASSQDRGLGNTEAFF.

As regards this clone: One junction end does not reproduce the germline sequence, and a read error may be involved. CDR3 sequence reads: CASREGGRGYNEQFF. The CDR3 nucleotides are TGTGCCAGCAGGGAAGGAGGAAGGGGGTACAATGAGCAGTTCTTC. This chain uses TRBV6-1 with TRBJ2-1, with D tentatively TRBD1 (6 bases). The CDR3 runs to 15 residues. Germline V gives CDR1 MNHNS, CDR2 SASEGT.

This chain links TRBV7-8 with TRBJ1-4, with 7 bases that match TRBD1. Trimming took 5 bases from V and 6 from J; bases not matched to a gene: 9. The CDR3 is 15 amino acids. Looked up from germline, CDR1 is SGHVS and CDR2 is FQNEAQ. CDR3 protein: CASSGQATRDEKLFF. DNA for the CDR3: TGTGCCAGCAGCGGACAGGCCACCCGCGATGAAAAACTGTTTTTT.

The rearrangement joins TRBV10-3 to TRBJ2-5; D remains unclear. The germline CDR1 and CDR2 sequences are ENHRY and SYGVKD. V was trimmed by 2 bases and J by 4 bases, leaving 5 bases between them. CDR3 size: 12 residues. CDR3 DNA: TGTGCCATCAGTGAGGTGGGAGAGACCCAGTACTTC. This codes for CAISEVGETQYF.

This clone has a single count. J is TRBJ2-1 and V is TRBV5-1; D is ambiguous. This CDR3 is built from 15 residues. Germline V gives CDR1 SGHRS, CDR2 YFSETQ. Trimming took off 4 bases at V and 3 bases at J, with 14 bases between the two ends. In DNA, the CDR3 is TGCGCCAGCAGCGGAGACACAAACTACTACAATGAGCAGTTCTTC. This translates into CASSGDTNYYNEQFF.

CDR3 sequence reads: CASSEFRANEKLFF. CDR3 in DNA: TGTGCCAGCAGTGAATTTCGGGCTAATGAAAAACTGTTTTTT. The chain is built from TRBV25-1 and TRBJ1-4; D is ambiguous. V was clipped by 1 base and J by 3 bases, with 6 bases between them. The CDR3 contains 14 residues. The V gene's germline CDR1 is MGHDK and CDR2 SYGVNS.

As DNA, the CDR3 is TGTGCCAGCAGTGAAGGGATAGGCTACGAGCAGTACTTC. Protein product: CASSEGIGYEQYF. The chain links TRBV6-4 to TRBJ2-7; D gene ambiguous. The germline V and J ends were trimmed by 3 bases and 3 bases, with 9 bases remaining between them. The CDR3 is made up of 13 amino acids. The germline gives CDR1 MRHNA, CDR2 SNTAGT.

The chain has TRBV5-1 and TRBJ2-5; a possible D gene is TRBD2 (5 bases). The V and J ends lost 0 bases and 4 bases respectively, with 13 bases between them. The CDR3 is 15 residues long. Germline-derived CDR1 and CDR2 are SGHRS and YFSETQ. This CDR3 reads CASSLGSGKGETQYF. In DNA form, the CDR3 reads TGCGCCAGCAGCTTGGGTTCGGGGAAGGGAGAGACCCAGTACTTC.

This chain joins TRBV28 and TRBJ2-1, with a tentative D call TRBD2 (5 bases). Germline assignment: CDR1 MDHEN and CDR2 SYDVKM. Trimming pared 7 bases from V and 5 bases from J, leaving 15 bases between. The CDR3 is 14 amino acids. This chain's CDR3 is CASIRASSNNEQFF. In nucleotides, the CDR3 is TGTGCCAGCATTAGGGCTAGCAGCAACAATGAGCAGTTCTTC.

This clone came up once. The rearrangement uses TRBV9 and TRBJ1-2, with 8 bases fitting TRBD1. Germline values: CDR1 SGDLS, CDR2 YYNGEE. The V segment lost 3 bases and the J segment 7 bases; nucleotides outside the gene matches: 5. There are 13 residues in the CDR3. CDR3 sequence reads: CASSAIGQGGYTF. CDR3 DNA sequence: TGTGCCAGCAGCGCCATAGGACAGGGTGGCTACACCTTC.

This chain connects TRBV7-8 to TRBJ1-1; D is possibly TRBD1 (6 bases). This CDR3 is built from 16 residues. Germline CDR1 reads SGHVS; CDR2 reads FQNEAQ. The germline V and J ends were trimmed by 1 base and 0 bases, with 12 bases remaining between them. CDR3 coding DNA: TGTGCCAGCAGCTTAGTTACAGGGCAAATGAACACTGAAGCTTTCTTT. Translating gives CASSLVTGQMNTEAFF.

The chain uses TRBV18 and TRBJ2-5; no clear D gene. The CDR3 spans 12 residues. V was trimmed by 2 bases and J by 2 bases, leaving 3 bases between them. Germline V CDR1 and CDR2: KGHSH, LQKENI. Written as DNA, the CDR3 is TGTGCCAGCTCACCAGTACAAGAGACCCAGTACTTC. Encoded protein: CASSPVQETQYF.

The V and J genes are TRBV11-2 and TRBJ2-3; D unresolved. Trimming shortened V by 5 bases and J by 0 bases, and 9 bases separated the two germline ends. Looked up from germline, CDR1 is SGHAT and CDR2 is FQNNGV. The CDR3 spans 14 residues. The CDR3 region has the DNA TGTGCCAGCAGCGAGGACGGTAGCACAGATACGCAGTATTTT. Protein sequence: CASSEDGSTDTQYF. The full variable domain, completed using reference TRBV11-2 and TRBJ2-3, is EAGVAQSPRYKIIEKRQSVAFWCNPISGHATLYWYQQILGQGPKLLIQFQNNGVVDDSQLPKDRFSAERLKGVDSTLKIQPAKLEDSAVYLCASSEDGSTDTQYFGPGTRLTVL.

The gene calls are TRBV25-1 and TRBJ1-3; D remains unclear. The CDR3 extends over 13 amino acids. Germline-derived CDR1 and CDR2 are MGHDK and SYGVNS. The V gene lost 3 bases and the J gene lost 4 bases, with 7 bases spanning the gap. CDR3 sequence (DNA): TGTGCCAGCAGTGACCTTCAAGGAAACACCATATATTTT. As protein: CASSDLQGNTIYF.